Below are 7 T cell receptor beta chains sequenced from a single sample in a study of cytomegalovirus exposure and HLA in healthy donors. Use of 60 Vbeta and 13 Jbeta primers characterized the PCR. Sequenced by immunoSEQ multiplex PCR; TCRdb stores in-frame clones only, minus some. The sample carries tens of thousands of clones, around 76% recorded once. Sequences were obtained from PBMCs. The receptors here all came from a middle-aged man in good health and CMV-seronegative.

J is TRBJ1-6 and V is TRBV6-5; no clear D. With 2 bases removed from V and 5 bases from J, the gap between germline ends came to 7 bases. The germline V gene has CDR1 MNHEY and CDR2 SVGAGI. This CDR3 region has 14 residues. The CDR3 is CASSYGPDNSPLHF. The CDR3 DNA follows: TGTGCCAGCAGTTACGGGCCTGATAATTCACCCCTCCACTTT.

The gene calls are TRBV6-1 and TRBJ2-5; no definite D call. Germline V gene sequence: CDR1 MNHNS, CDR2 SASEGT. The CDR3 length is 15 residues. Trimming cost V 1 base and J 2 bases, with 11 bases left between them. CDR3 loop: CASSEVGGQQETQYF. CDR3 bases: TGTGCCAGCAGTGAAGTAGGCGGTCAACAAGAGACCCAGTACTTC.

V and J are TRBV7-3 and TRBJ2-3; tentative D call: TRBD2 (5 bases). The ends were cut back, 4 bases at V and 2 bases at J, with 7 bases in the middle. This CDR3 region has 13 residues. The V gene's germline CDR1 is SGHTA and CDR2 FQGTGA. The CDR3 DNA reads TGTGCCAGCAGCTCGACTATCACAGATACGCAGTATTTT. This translates into CASSSTITDTQYF.

This clone was seen more than once but under ten times. This chain uses TRBV6-5 with TRBJ1-5; 8 bases fit TRBD1. After removal of 6 bases from V and 4 bases from J, the junction contained 8 bases not matched to a gene. Germline CDR1 and CDR2: MNHEY and SVGAGI. CDR3 length equals 15 residues. CDR3 in amino acids: CASRKNRGANQPQHF. DNA for the CDR3: TGTGCCAGCAGAAAAAACAGGGGGGCTAATCAGCCCCAGCATTTT.

The chain uses TRBV18 and TRBJ1-1; D might be TRBD1 (6 bases). Germline V gene sequence: CDR1 KGHSH, CDR2 LQKENI. CDR3 length equals 15 residues. V was shortened by 6 bases and J by 4 bases, with 18 bases between the two germline ends. CDR3 sequence (DNA): TGTGCCAGCTCCACCGGAGGGGGAGGGCCCACTGAAGCTTTCTTT. Protein sequence: CASSTGGGGPTEAFF.

The rearrangement uses TRBV5-1 and TRBJ1-5; no reliable D call. Per germline, CDR1 SGHRS and CDR2 YFSETQ. The CDR3 totals 15 residues. V lost 2 bases and J lost 0, with 9 bases in between. CDR3 DNA sequence: TGCGCCAGCAGCTTCGGGATCCCTAGCAATCAGCCCCAGCATTTT. Amino acid sequence: CASSFGIPSNQPQHF.

This clone was counted only a few times. V gene TRBV7-8 combines with J gene TRBJ2-7; 9 bases are a match to TRBD2. Looked up from germline, CDR1 is SGHVS and CDR2 is FQNEAQ. The ends lost 3 bases at V and 1 base at J; junction bases unmatched: 10. The CDR3 consists of 17 residues. The CDR3 loop reads CASSLRTGTSRSYEQYF. In nucleotides, the CDR3 is TGTGCCAGCAGCTTGAGGACCGGGACTAGCCGATCCTACGAGCAGTACTTC.